Included here is one T cell receptor beta chain sequence, with context. TCRdb keeps only in-frame clones here, not all; method: immunoSEQ multiplex PCR. This table holds around 260,000 clones, around 85% found once. This record belongs to a study of blood T cell repertoires in COVID-19. V lost 7 bases to trimming and J lost 0 bases, with 7 bases between them. The CDR3 has 13 amino acids. The chain is built from TRBV12-3 or TRBV12-4 and TRBJ1-5; D is undetermined. This receptor was obtained from a human donor with COVID-19, enrolled during active disease. The donor label of this sample is uncertain. The sample was peripheral blood. CDR3 protein: CASTPGSNQPQHF. CDR3 nucleotides: TGTGCCAGCACACCAGGTAGCAATCAGCCCCAGCATTTT.